These 19 T cell receptor beta chains were all obtained from the same sample, sequenced in a study of early T cells in non-severe SARS-CoV-2 infection. MiXCR, applied by TCRdb to the 5' RACE reads, yields one record per CDR3 protein. Of tens of thousands of distinct CDR3 sequences listed, around 10% are singletons. Source material: whole blood. The receptors were sampled from an adult who was a healthcare worker with PCR-confirmed SARS-CoV-2 infection or an uninfected control (not recorded which).

Remarks on this clonotype: A much larger clone differs from this one at a single base, so this may be a read error. J is TRBJ2-3 and V is TRBV11-3; D not resolved. The CDR3 runs 12 residues. Germline CDR1 reads SGHNT; CDR2 reads YENEEA. The CDR3: CVSSFSGGTQYF. In nucleotides, the CDR3 is TGTGTCAGCAGCTTCTCCGGCGGTACGCAGTATTTT.

The gene calls are TRBV18 and TRBJ2-5; 7 nucleotides match TRBD1. Per the germline V gene, CDR1 is KGHSH and CDR2 is LQKENI. The CDR3 loop spans 15 amino acids. The V segment lost 1 base and the J segment 5 bases; nucleotides outside the gene matches: 7. CDR3 bases: TGTGCCAGCTCACCACTTGACAGGGCCACCGAGACCCAGTACTTC. Residues: CASSPLDRATETQYF.

This clonotype was recorded a few times. This rearrangement joins TRBV7-2 to TRBJ1-5; D not certain. CDR1 is SGHTA, CDR2 FQGNSA, per germline. V gave up 2 bases and J gave up 2 bases, with 7 bases separating them. This CDR3 contains 14 residues. The CDR3 DNA follows: TGTGCCAGCAGCTTATCGGTCGGCAATCAGCCCCAGCATTTT. Protein: CASSLSVGNQPQHF.

CDR3 sequence reads: CASTLGQVLSGANVLTF. CDR3 sequence (DNA): TGTGCCAGCACCCTGGGACAGGTCCTTTCTGGGGCCAACGTCCTGACTTTC. This sequence joins TRBV6-1 and TRBJ2-6, with 8 bases matching TRBD1. CDR3 length equals 17 residues. Per germline, CDR1 MNHNS and CDR2 SASEGT. V trimming: 7 bases; J trimming: 1 base; junction bases outside the gene matches: 9.

A few counts support this clonotype. The chain has TRBV4-2 and TRBJ2-7; D may be TRBD2 (6 bases). V was clipped by 0 bases and J by 6 bases, with 18 bases between them. The length of the CDR3 is 16 residues. CDR1 LGHNA and CDR2 YNFKEQ come from the germline V gene. CDR3 amino acids: CASSQDVGGYSGEQYF. The DNA for the CDR3 is TGTGCCAGCAGCCAAGATGTTGGAGGGTATAGCGGCGAGCAGTACTTC.

The table lists this clonotype with a few counts. The chain has TRBV7-9 and TRBJ1-1; TRBD1 aligns across 7 bases. With 5 bases clipped from V and 7 bases from J, the junction kept 7 bases outside the gene matches. Germline CDR1 SEHNR, CDR2 FQNEAQ (reference sequence). The CDR3 is 13 residues long. The CDR3 reads CASSRGTAFEAFF. In DNA form, the CDR3 reads TGTGCCAGCAGCCGAGGGACAGCCTTTGAAGCTTTCTTT.

V and J are TRBV19 and TRBJ1-5; TRBD1 might be the D (6 bases). V was clipped by 10 bases and J by 3 bases, with 13 bases between them. CDR3 length: 13 residues. Germline CDR1 is LNHDA and CDR2 is SQIVND (reference sequence). The CDR3 DNA reads as TGTGCCACCGCAAGGGGGTACAATCAGCCCCAGCATTTT. Translating gives CATARGYNQPQHF. The whole variable domain, remainder taken from reference TRBV19 and TRBJ1-5, is DGGITQSPKYLFRKEGQNVTLSCEQNLNHDAMYWYRQDPGQGLRLIYYSQIVNDFQKGDIAEGYSVSREKKESFPLTVTSAQKNPTAFYLCATARGYNQPQHFGDGTRLSIL.

This chain uses TRBV11-3 with TRBJ2-7; D uncertain. The CDR3 length is 14 residues. Trimming took off 4 bases at V and 2 bases at J, with 12 bases between the two ends. Germline lookup yields CDR1 SGHNT and CDR2 YENEEA. For the CDR3, the DNA is TGTGCCAGCAGCTCTGGGATTATAGCCTACGAGCAGTACTTC. It encodes CASSSGIIAYEQYF.

The CDR3 here is CASSPDSTSYEQYF. The CDR3 DNA reads as TGCGCCAGCAGCCCCGACTCGACCTCCTACGAGCAGTACTTC. The genes are TRBV5-1 and TRBJ2-7; unclear D gene. Deletions cut 4 bases from V and 0 bases from J, with 11 bases between. This CDR3 contains 14 residues. Germline V CDR1 and CDR2: SGHRS, YFSETQ.

The table lists this clonotype with many counts. The V call is TRBV3-1, the J call TRBJ2-5; 12 nucleotides line up with TRBD2. The CDR3 contains 15 residues. J gave up 3 bases and V 1 base, and 0 bases lay outside the gene matches. Germline V gives CDR1 LGHDT, CDR2 YNNKEL (reference sequence). The CDR3 region has the DNA TGTGCCAGCAGCCAAGGACTAGCGGGAGAAGAGACCCAGTACTTC. It translates to CASSQGLAGEETQYF.

This clonotype was picked up many times. The gene calls are TRBV30 and TRBJ1-5; possible D gene TRBD1, 5 bases. This CDR3 spans 13 amino acids. The V gene lost 5 bases and the J gene lost 4 bases, with 12 bases spanning the gap. CDR1 and CDR2 from the germline V gene are GTSNPN and SVGIG (reference sequence). The CDR3 sequence is CAWSAGLNQPQHF. As DNA, the CDR3 is TGTGCCTGGTCGGCAGGGCTGAATCAGCCCCAGCATTTT.

This clonotype has only a few counts. The CDR3 sequence is CASSISGRVNQPQHF. The CDR3 nucleotides read TGTGCCAGTAGTATTTCTGGCCGAGTTAATCAGCCCCAGCATTTT. The chain combines TRBV19 with TRBJ1-5; D gene unclear. V was cut by 3 bases and J by 4 bases, with 13 bases left in between. CDR3 length equals 15 residues. CDR1 and CDR2 (germline): LNHDA, SQIVND (reference sequence).

This clonotype was observed a few times. The chain combines TRBV19 with TRBJ1-5, with 11 bases fitting TRBD1. From germline, CDR1 is LNHDA and CDR2 SQIVND (reference sequence). After removal of 9 bases from V and 5 bases from J, the junction contained 12 bases not matched to a gene. The CDR3 has 16 residues. The CDR3 loop is CASNPGQGVFDQPQHF. The DNA of the CDR3 is TGTGCCAGCAATCCGGGACAGGGGGTTTTTGATCAGCCCCAGCATTTT.

This clonotype was counted many times. V is TRBV5-1 and J is TRBJ2-3; possible D gene TRBD2, 6 bases. The V and J ends lost 1 base and 4 bases respectively, with 16 bases between them. Germline CDR1 and CDR2: SGHRS and YFSETQ. The CDR3 loop spans 16 amino acids. CDR3 in DNA: TGCGCCAGCAGCTTGTTTGGATCGTCGGGGGCAGATACGCAGTATTTT. Amino acids: CASSLFGSSGADTQYF. The full variable domain, with the rest looked up from reference TRBV5-1 and TRBJ2-3, is KAGVTQTPRYLIKTRGQQVTLSCSPISGHRSVSWYQQTPGQGLQFLFEYFSETQRNKGNFPGRFSGRQFSNSRSEMNVSTLELGDSALYLCASSLFGSSGADTQYFGPGTRLTVL.

With respect to this clonotype: This may arise from a read error, as a much more abundant clone is one base away. The J gene is TRBJ2-3, the V gene TRBV27, with 13 bases lining up with TRBD2. Looked up from germline, CDR1 is MNHEY and CDR2 is SMNVEV (reference sequence). Trimming took 4 bases from V and 2 from J; bases not matched to a gene: 3. The CDR3 has 16 residues. The CDR3 sequence is CASSSGLAGHTDTQYF. In DNA, the CDR3 is TGTGCCAGCAGTTCGGGACTAGCGGGACACACAGATACGCAGTATTTT.

This clonotype was detected ten times or more. The rearrangement links TRBV5-1 to TRBJ1-3; D is possibly TRBD1 (6 bases). Germline V gives CDR1 SGHRS, CDR2 YFSETQ. The V end was cut by 0 bases, the J end by 9 bases, with 10 bases between. The CDR3 sequence is 13 residues long. The CDR3 DNA reads TGCGCCAGCAGCTTGGAGATGACAGGCACCATATATTTT. It yields the protein CASSLEMTGTIYF.

The V call is TRBV6-6, the J call TRBJ1-1; D gene unclear. Germline CDR1 MNHNY, CDR2 SVGAGI (reference sequence). Trimming removed 7 bases from V and 4 bases from J, with 7 bases in between. This CDR3 is built from 11 residues. CDR3 protein: CASKVGTEAFF. CDR3 in DNA: TGTGCCAGCAAGGTGGGCACTGAAGCTTTCTTT.

This clonotype showed up many times. The rearrangement links TRBV11-2 to TRBJ1-5, with unresolved D. The CDR3 extends over 15 amino acids. V was trimmed by 0 bases and J by 4 bases, leaving 10 bases between them. Germline loops: CDR1 SGHAT, CDR2 FQNNGV. CDR3 region: CASSLDRRGNQPQHF. Written as DNA, the CDR3 is TGTGCCAGCAGCTTAGATAGGAGAGGGAATCAGCCCCAGCATTTT. The full variable domain, rest sourced from reference TRBV11-2 and TRBJ1-5, is EAGVAQSPRYKIIEKRQSVAFWCNPISGHATLYWYQQILGQGPKLLIQFQNNGVVDDSQLPKDRFSAERLKGVDSTLKIQPAKLEDSAVYLCASSLDRRGNQPQHFGDGTRLSIL.

At least ten counts were recorded for this clonotype. The rearrangement uses TRBV6-2 or TRBV6-3 and TRBJ1-5; D is uncertain. The germline V gene encodes CDR1 MNHEY and CDR2 SVGEGT. The CDR3 has 14 residues. Trimming cost V 5 bases and J 4 bases, with 12 bases left between them. The CDR3 DNA reads TGTGCCAGCAGTGTATCCTCGTGGAATCAGCCCCAGCATTTT. It codes for CASSVSSWNQPQHF.